The subject of this entry is one TCR beta chain. The record originates from a study of T cells in tumors after PD-1 blockade. The length of the CDR3 is 16 residues. V gave up 0 bases and J gave up 4 bases, with 14 bases separating them. In germline, CDR1 is SGHDN, CDR2 FVKESK. Libraries were prepared by immunoSEQ multiplex PCR; TCRdb keeps only in-frame clonotypes and omits some of them. The sample records tens of thousands of clones, around two thirds being singletons. This chain uses TRBV14 with TRBJ2-3, with no clear D. Source: PBMCs, taken after anti-PD-1 treatment. The TCR was taken from a human donor with basal cell carcinoma. The CDR3 nucleotides read TGTGCCAGCAGCCAAGATAGGGCGGTGTTGGCAGATACGCAGTATTTT. The encoded protein is CASSQDRAVLADTQYF.